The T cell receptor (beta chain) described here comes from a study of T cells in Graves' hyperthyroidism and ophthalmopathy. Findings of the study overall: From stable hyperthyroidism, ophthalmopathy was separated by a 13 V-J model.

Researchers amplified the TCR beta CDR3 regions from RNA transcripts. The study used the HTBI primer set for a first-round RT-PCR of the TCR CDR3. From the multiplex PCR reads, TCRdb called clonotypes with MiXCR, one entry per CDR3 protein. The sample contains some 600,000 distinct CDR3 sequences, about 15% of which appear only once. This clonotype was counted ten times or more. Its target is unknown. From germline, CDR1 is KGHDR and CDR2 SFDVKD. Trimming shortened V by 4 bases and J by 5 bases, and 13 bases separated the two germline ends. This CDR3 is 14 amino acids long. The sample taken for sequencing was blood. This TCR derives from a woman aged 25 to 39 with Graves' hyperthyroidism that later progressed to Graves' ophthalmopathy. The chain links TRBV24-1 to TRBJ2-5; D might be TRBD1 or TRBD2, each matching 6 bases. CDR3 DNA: TGTGCCACCAGTGAGTCCACAGGGAGGGAGACCCAGTACTTC. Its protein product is CATSESTGRETQYF.